This T cell receptor beta chain was recovered during a study of shared clonotypes between healthy human individuals. This clone was observed a handful of times. Its antigen is undetermined. This CDR3 region has 15 residues. V was pared by 5 bases and J by 0 bases, with 11 bases between. The germline gives CDR1 SEHNR, CDR2 FQNEAQ (reference sequence). Splitting of each subset's genomic DNA was done evenly across several immunoSEQ plates. Generated by immunoSEQ multiplex PCR, the TCRdb table keeps only in-frame clones and is missing some. This table has 950,000 to 1,200,000 clones, roughly 77% appearing once. Notes on the study in general: Researchers sampled blood only, noting tissue repertoires likely differ. Shared clonotypes across all four donors exceeded non-shared ones in generation probability. Rarefaction showed sorted-subset sequencing was incomplete despite large depth.

Specimen: memory CD4+ T cells from PBMCs. Subset indicated: CD45RA-negative fraction. This TCR was recovered from a man aged 18 to 29 in good health. Some clones in this sample may be carry-over from other donors' samples. The chain recombines TRBV7-9 with TRBJ2-1, with D maybe TRBD1 (6 bases). The CDR3 reads CASSPPDSSYNEQFF. The CDR3 nucleotides are TGTGCCAGCAGCCCTCCGGACAGCTCCTACAATGAGCAGTTCTTC.